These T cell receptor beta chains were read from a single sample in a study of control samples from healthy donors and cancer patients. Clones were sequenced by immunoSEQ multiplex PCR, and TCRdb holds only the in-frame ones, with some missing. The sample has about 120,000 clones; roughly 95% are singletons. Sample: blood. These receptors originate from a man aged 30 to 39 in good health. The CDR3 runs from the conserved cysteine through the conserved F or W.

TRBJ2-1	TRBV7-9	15	CASSSLAGPYNEQFF
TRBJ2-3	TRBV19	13	CASNRRGVDTQYF
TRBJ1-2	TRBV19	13	CASSTGGGYGYTF
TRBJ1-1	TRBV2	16	CASSELVGDMNTEAFF
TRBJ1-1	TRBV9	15	CASSELSVGNTEAFF
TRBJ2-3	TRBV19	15	CASSIRDMGPDTQYF
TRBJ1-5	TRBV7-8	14	CASSLEQYSQPQHF
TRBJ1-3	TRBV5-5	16	CASARGWDTAGNTIYF
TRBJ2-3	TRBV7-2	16	CASSLFWDRGLDTQYF
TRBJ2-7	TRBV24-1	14	CATPPPGQGNEQYF
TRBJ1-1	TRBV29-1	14	CSVEDDTVGREAFF
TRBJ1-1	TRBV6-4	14	CASSEAGGSTEAFF
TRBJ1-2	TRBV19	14	CASSIGQDVYGYTF
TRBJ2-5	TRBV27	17	CASSLPALPDHQETQYF
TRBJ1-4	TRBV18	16	CASSLIGTGPNEKLFF
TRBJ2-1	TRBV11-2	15	CASSLDRGGHNEQFF
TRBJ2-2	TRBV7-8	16	CASNPTAGVITGELFF
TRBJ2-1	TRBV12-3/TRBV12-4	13	CASSLSSYNEQFF
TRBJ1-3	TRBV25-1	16	CASSEYGANSGNTIYF
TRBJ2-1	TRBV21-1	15	CASSKGWESSNEQFF
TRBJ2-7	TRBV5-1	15	CATRRGGWDSYEQYF
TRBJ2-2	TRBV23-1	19	CASSQFARKGQLYSGELFF
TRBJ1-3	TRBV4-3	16	CASSRVTGGSGNTIYF
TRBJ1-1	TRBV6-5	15	CASSYWGEGSTEAFF
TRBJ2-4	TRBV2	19	CASSEASGGYLSAKNIQYF
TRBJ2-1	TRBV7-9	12	CASAESREEQFF
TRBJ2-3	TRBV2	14	CASSGGYGTDTQYF
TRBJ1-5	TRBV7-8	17	CASSPDNVPGGNQPQHF
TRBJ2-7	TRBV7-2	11	CASSASYEQYF
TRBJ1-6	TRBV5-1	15	CASSLGAPIGSPLHF
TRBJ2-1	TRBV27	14	CASNAGRTYNEQFF
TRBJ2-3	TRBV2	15	CARPGLAGLTDTQYF